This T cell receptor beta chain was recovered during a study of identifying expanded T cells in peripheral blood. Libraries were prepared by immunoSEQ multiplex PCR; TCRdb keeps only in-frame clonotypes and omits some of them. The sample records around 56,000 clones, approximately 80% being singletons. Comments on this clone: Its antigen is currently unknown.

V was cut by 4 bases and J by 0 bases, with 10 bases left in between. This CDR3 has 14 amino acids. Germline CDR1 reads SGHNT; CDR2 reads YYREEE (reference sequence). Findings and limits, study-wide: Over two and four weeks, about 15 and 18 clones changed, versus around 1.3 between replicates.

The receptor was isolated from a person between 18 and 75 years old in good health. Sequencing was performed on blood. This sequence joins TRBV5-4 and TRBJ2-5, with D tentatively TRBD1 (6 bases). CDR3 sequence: CASSRGQNQETQYF. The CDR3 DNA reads TGTGCCAGCAGCCGTGGACAGAACCAAGAGACCCAGTACTTC.